This T cell receptor (beta chain) derives from a study of T cells after yellow fever vaccination. General study points: Contaminants from the bulk population, in the form of abundant clonotypes, could be found in FACS-sorted repertoires. Though it reached lower strength, the secondary response hit its peak faster, day 5 versus 15. Most clones from primary vaccination resurfaced after the booster (around 95% CD4, about 91% CD8).

Making TCR cDNA involved 5'RACE template switching, which added UMIs and a universal primer site. TCRdb passed the 5' RACE reads through MiXCR, listing each CDR3 protein once. Of hundreds of thousands of distinct CDR3 sequences listed, 11% are singletons. J lost 1 base, V lost 3 bases, and 4 bases had no gene match. This CDR3 contains 15 residues. Germline CDR1 is SGDLS and CDR2 is YYNGEE. As to this clonotype: What it binds is unknown.

Here the sequenced sample was PBMCs, taken on the day of the first yellow fever vaccination. This TCR was sampled from a man between 18 and 29 years old who received the YFV17D yellow fever vaccine. The J gene is TRBJ1-1, the V gene TRBV9, with 9 bases matching TRBD1. This CDR3 reads CASSAGTGSNTEAFF. DNA for the CDR3: TGTGCCAGCAGCGCCGGGACAGGGTCGAACACTGAAGCTTTCTTT.